A single T cell receptor (beta chain) is shown here with its context. What it binds is not known. At one boundary the junction diverges from the germline segment, which might be a read error. This sample was taken from a study of identical twins. Study-level findings and limits: Findings came from cross-sectional statistics, without long-term follow-up of donors. Beta out-of-frame sequences showed weaker excess sharing between twins. Analyses based on zero insertions could be partly confounded by invariant MAIT and iNKT cells.

One entry per CDR3 protein, called by TCRdb with MiXCR from the 5' RACE reads. The sample carries approximately 620,000 distinct CDR3 sequences, 8.6% recorded once. From germline, CDR1 is WNHNN and CDR2 SYGVQD (reference sequence). The CDR3 length is 14 residues. The donor group consisted entirely of healthy Caucasians. These records were also assigned to another study, of yellow fever vaccine responses in identical twins.

This sequence joins TRBV10-1 and TRBJ2-7; D call uncertain. This TCR was recovered from a woman between 18 and 30 years old in good health. The specimen sequenced was PBMCs. CDR3 DNA sequence: TGCGCCAGCAGCGGTAAAGGCCTCTCCCACGAGCAGTACTTC. Protein sequence: CASSGKGLSHEQYF.